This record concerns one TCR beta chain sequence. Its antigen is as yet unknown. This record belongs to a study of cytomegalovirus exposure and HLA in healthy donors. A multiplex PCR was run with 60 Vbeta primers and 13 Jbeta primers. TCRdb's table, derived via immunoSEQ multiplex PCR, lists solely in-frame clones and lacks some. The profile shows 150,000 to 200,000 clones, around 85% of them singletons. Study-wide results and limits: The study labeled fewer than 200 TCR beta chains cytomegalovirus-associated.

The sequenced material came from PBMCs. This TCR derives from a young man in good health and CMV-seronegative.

The chain's CDR3 is CASSLNRGPHEQYF. The CDR3 nucleotides read TGTGCCAGCAGTTTAAACAGGGGGCCCCACGAGCAGTACTTC. The chain combines TRBV27 with TRBJ2-7; TRBD1 matches 9 bases. V lost 2 bases and J lost 5; bases outside the gene matches: 4. Germline V gene data show CDR1 as MNHEY and CDR2 as SMNVEV (reference sequence). The CDR3 has 14 residues.